The 20 T cell receptor beta chains in this list originate from one sample, sequenced in a study of beta chain features in type 1 diabetes (dated by TCRdb to about 2018). The paper as a whole reports these results and caveats: Type 1 diabetes patients showed a moderate but significant shortening of TCRB CDR3 length in all four CD4+ subsets.

Library preparation employed the immunoSEQ multiplex PCR assay. The entire amount of isolated RNA was reverse transcribed using the High Capacity cDNA Reverse Transcription Kit, so the sequenced TCRB transcripts were expressed ones. The source is immuneACCESS, and TCRdb retained only in-frame sequences with V and J called. Part of the clones is not carried over; for the studies checked, unresolved V genes explain less than half of this, and the remainder is unexplained. The sample table shows about 52,000 clones, and roughly 40% are seen once. The biggest ten clones account for approximately 1.5% of the sample. Their cognate antigens are unknown. Specimen: Tregs from blood. In light of the paper, this sample's cell subset or site label describes: regulatory CD4+ T cells. These receptors were obtained from a man younger than 40 with type 1 diabetes.

This clone was recorded many times. The rearrangement joins TRBV7-9 to TRBJ2-5; 7 bases are shared with TRBD1. Germline loops: CDR1 SEHNR, CDR2 FQNEAQ (reference sequence). The V gene end was trimmed by 5 bases and the J gene end by 0 bases; junction bases not matched to a gene: 0. The CDR3 runs 13 residues. The CDR3 sequence: CASSGTDQETQYF. The CDR3 region has the DNA TGTGCCAGCAGCGGGACAGACCAAGAGACCCAGTACTTC. Together with reference TRBV7-9 and TRBJ2-5, the CDR3 gives the full variable domain: DTGVSQNPRHKITKRGQNVTFRCDPISEHNRLYWYRQTLGQGPEFLTYFQNEAQLEKSRLLSDRFSAERPKGSFSTLEIQRTEQGDSAMYLCASSGTDQETQYFGPGTRLLVL.

This clone was counted only a few times. This chain links TRBV19 with TRBJ2-6; D may be TRBD1 (5 bases). This CDR3 has 15 residues. V lost 3 bases, J lost 3 bases, and 9 bases lay in between. The V gene's germline CDR1 is LNHDA and CDR2 SQIVND (reference sequence). DNA for the CDR3: TGTGCCAGTAGTATGATAGGGGATGGGGCCAACGTCCTGACTTTC. Translated: CASSMIGDGANVLTF.

The J gene is TRBJ2-1, the V gene TRBV4-1, with 10 bases that match TRBD2. With 0 bases clipped from V and 3 bases from J, the junction kept 14 bases outside the gene matches. CDR3 length: 20 amino acids. Per the germline V gene, CDR1 is MGHRA and CDR2 is YSYEKL. The CDR3 sequence: CASSQDFLAGGPSGYNEQFF. In nucleotides, the CDR3 is TGCGCCAGCAGCCAAGATTTTTTAGCGGGGGGCCCGTCGGGCTACAATGAGCAGTTCTTC.

The chain employs TRBV5-1 and TRBJ2-1; 7 bases agree with TRBD1. V lost 7 bases, J lost 6 bases, and 7 bases stayed unmatched. This CDR3 region has 13 residues. Germline CDR1 reads SGHRS; CDR2 reads YFSETQ. CDR3 amino acids: CASGNAGGNEQFF. CDR3 nucleotide sequence: TGCGCCAGCGGAAACGCAGGGGGCAATGAGCAGTTCTTC.

This clone was detected only a few times. One end of the junction fails to match germline, which may point to a read error. The chain uses TRBV7-7 and TRBJ2-5; 11 bases align to TRBD1. The germline gives CDR1 SSHAT, CDR2 FNYEAQ (reference sequence). The length of the CDR3 is 15 residues. CDR3 sequence: CASSRGTGGQETQYF. The CDR3 DNA follows: TGTGCTAGCAGCCGAGGGACAGGGGGACAAGAGACCCAGTACTTC.

The chain uses TRBV6-5 and TRBJ1-4, with 7 bases that match TRBD1. CDR3 length equals 12 residues. V lost 8 bases and J lost 8; bases outside the gene matches: 5. Germline V CDR1 and CDR2: MNHEY, SVGAGI. This chain's CDR3 is CASAGQLEKLFF. The CDR3 nucleotides read TGTGCCAGCGCGGGACAGCTCGAAAAACTGTTTTTT.

This chain joins TRBV7-3 and TRBJ2-3, with a weak D call TRBD2 (5 bases). Between the trimmed V and J ends, which lost 5 bases and 1 base, there was a span of 7 bases. The germline gives CDR1 SGHTA, CDR2 FQGTGA. CDR3 size: 13 residues. This chain's CDR3 is CASSLGGTDTQYF. The CDR3 nucleotides are TGTGCCAGCAGCCTCGGGGGCACAGATACGCAGTATTTT.

This clone occurred a few times. V usage is TRBV19 and J usage is TRBJ2-1; 11 bases map to TRBD2. Germline V gene data show CDR1 as LNHDA and CDR2 as SQIVND (reference sequence). The CDR3 consists of 18 residues. The V and J ends lost 0 bases and 6 bases, in that order; junction bases with no gene match: 10. The CDR3 nucleotides are TGTGCCAGTAGTATAGATCCCCCACTAGCGGGAGTTCTCAATGAGCAGTTCTTC. It specifies CASSIDPPLAGVLNEQFF.

This clone is medium-sized (0.01 to 0.1%) within its sample. The chain carries TRBV5-5 and TRBJ2-1; D gene unclear. The CDR3 runs 13 residues. V lost 4 bases and J 6 bases, leaving 11 bases between the germline ends. The V gene's germline CDR1 is SGHKS and CDR2 YYEKEE (reference sequence). The CDR3 loop reads CASSQASRNEQFF. CDR3 DNA sequence: TGTGCCAGCAGCCAGGCGTCTCGCAATGAGCAGTTCTTC.

The chain combines TRBV5-6 with TRBJ2-7, with D perhaps matching TRBD1 (5 bases). Trimming took off 2 bases at V and 3 bases at J, with 12 bases between the two ends. The CDR3 has 14 amino acids. Germline loops: CDR1 SGHDT, CDR2 YYEEEE. The DNA of the CDR3 is TGTGCCAGCAGCTTACGACAGAACCACTACGAGCAGTACTTC. Its translation is CASSLRQNHYEQYF. The complete variable domain, with remaining parts taken from reference TRBV5-6 and TRBJ2-7, reads DAGVTQSPTHLIKTRGQQVTLRCSPKSGHDTVSWYQQALGQGPQFIFQYYEEEERQRGNFPDRFSGHQFPNYSSELNVNALLLGDSALYLCASSLRQNHYEQYFGPGTRLTVT.

Remarks on this clone: At the DNA level, this CDR3 is encoded by other sequences in the same sample as well. The V call is TRBV18, the J call TRBJ2-7; possibly TRBD2 for D (6 bases). Trimming left V 2 bases short and J 1 base short, with 9 bases between. CDR1 is KGHSH, CDR2 LQKENI, per germline. This CDR3 is 14 amino acids long. The CDR3 region is CASSPDSGSYEQYF. CDR3 DNA: TGTGCCAGCTCACCAGATAGCGGTTCCTACGAGCAGTACTTC.

This clone has a handful of counts. This chain joins TRBV30 and TRBJ2-7, with D possibly being TRBD1 (6 bases). The CDR3 sequence is 14 residues long. CDR1 and CDR2 (germline): GTSNPN, SVGIG (reference sequence). Deletions cut 6 bases from V and 3 bases from J, with 18 bases between. CDR3 sequence (DNA): TGTGCCTGCTCCGGGCCTAGGGGGAACTACGAGCAGTACTTC. It encodes CACSGPRGNYEQYF.

V gene TRBV18 combines with J gene TRBJ2-5; 12 bases map to TRBD2. Germline trimming cut 4 bases from V and 1 base from J; bases unmatched to any gene: 10. The CDR3 runs 18 residues. Germline CDR1 and CDR2: KGHSH and LQKENI. CDR3 in amino acids: CASSLSSGTSGFQETQYF. For the CDR3, the DNA is TGTGCCAGCTCACTTTCTTCCGGGACTAGCGGGTTCCAAGAGACCCAGTACTTC.

Concerning this clone itself: Other nucleotide sequences from this sample produce the same CDR3. The genes are TRBV7-9 and TRBJ1-5; D is perhaps TRBD1 (6 bases). This CDR3 is 13 amino acids long. Germline-derived CDR1 and CDR2 are SEHNR and FQNEAQ (reference sequence). Trimming took off 2 bases at V and 4 bases at J, with 6 bases between the two ends. CDR3 sequence: CASSLTGNQPQHF. The CDR3 coding sequence is TGTGCCAGCAGCTTAACAGGGAATCAGCCCCAGCATTTT.

V gene TRBV28 combines with J gene TRBJ2-1; 9 bases fit TRBD2. CDR3 length: 15 amino acids. V lost 7 bases, J lost 6 bases, and 10 bases stayed unmatched. In germline, CDR1 is MDHEN, CDR2 SYDVKM. The CDR3 sequence is CASIVGGGGPNEQFF. The DNA of the CDR3 is TGTGCCAGCATCGTTGGCGGGGGGGGACCCAATGAGCAGTTCTTC.

J is TRBJ2-1 and V is TRBV7-2, with D tentatively TRBD2 (5 bases). V lost 0 bases, J lost 3 bases, and 9 bases lay in between. This CDR3 has 15 residues. The germline V gene encodes CDR1 SGHTA and CDR2 FQGNSA. In DNA form, the CDR3 reads TGTGCCAGCAGCTTAGCGCTTACTAGCTACAATGAGCAGTTCTTC. It specifies CASSLALTSYNEQFF.

This clone was seen ten or more times. V and J are TRBV5-1 and TRBJ2-3; D is ambiguous. Germline V lookup: CDR1 SGHRS, CDR2 YFSETQ. Deletions cut 1 base from V and 0 bases from J, with 9 bases between. The CDR3 is 15 residues long. CDR3 in amino acids: CASSLITVSTDTQYF. In DNA, the CDR3 is TGCGCCAGCAGCTTGATTACAGTCAGCACAGATACGCAGTATTTT.

This clone was observed a handful of times. This rearrangement joins TRBV15 to TRBJ1-5; weak D call: TRBD1 (5 bases). This CDR3 region has 16 residues. Germline V CDR1 and CDR2: LNHNV, YYDKDF (reference sequence). Trimming removed 2 bases from V and 3 bases from J, with 14 bases in between. CDR3 in amino acids: CATSRLIDSSNQPQHF. CDR3 in DNA: TGTGCCACCAGCAGACTAATCGACAGCTCCAATCAGCCCCAGCATTTT.

The chain uses TRBV2 and TRBJ2-2; tentatively, D is TRBD1 (6 bases). Per germline, CDR1 SNHLY and CDR2 FYNNEI. The CDR3 length is 13 residues. Deletions cut 5 bases from V and 5 bases from J, with 9 bases between. CDR3 amino acids: CASSRQVTGELFF. For the CDR3, the DNA is TGTGCCAGCAGTAGACAGGTGACCGGGGAGCTGTTTTTT.

This clone was seen many times. This chain uses TRBV7-9 with TRBJ2-7; 7 bases match TRBD1. J lost 7 bases, V lost 5 bases, and 14 bases had no gene match. Germline V lookup: CDR1 SEHNR, CDR2 FQNEAQ (reference sequence). The CDR3 spans 15 residues. The CDR3 DNA is TGTGCCAGCAGCGCCAGGGGACAGTACTACGGGGAGCAGTACTTC. Amino acid sequence: CASSARGQYYGEQYF.